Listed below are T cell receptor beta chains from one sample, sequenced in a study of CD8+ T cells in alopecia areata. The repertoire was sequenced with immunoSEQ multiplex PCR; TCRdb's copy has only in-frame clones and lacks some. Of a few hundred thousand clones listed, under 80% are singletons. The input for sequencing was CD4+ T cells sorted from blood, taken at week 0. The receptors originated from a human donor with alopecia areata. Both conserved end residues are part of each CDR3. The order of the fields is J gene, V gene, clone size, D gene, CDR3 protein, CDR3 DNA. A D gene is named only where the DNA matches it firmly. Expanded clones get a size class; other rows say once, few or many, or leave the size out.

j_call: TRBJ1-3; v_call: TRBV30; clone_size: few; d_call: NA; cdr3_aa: CASRFASGNTIYF; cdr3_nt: TGTGCCTCCCGTTTCGCCTCTGGAAACACCATATATTTT
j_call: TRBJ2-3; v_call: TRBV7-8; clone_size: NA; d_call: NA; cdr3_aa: CASSLGVTDTQYF; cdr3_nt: TGTGCCAGCAGCTTAGGGGTGACAGATACGCAGTATTTT
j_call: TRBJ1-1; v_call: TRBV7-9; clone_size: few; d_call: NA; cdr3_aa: CASSVGWNTEAFF; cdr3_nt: TGTGCCAGCAGCGTCGGATGGAACACTGAAGCTTTCTTT
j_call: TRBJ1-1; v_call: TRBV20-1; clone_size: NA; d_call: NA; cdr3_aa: CSARRSTEAFF; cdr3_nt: TGCAGTGCTAGACGGAGCACTGAAGCTTTCTTT
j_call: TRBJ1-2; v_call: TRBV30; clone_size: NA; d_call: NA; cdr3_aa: CAWATGPNGYTF; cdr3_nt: TGTGCCTGGGCAACAGGGCCAAATGGCTACACCTTC
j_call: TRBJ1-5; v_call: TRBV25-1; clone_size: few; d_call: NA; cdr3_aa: CASSGPGILHF; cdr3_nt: TGTGCCAGCAGTGGCCCCGGGATCCTGCATTTT
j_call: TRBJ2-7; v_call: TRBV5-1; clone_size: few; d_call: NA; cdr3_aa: CASTFGGAHHEQYF; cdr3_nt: TGCGCCAGCACCTTTGGAGGGGCGCACCACGAGCAGTACTTC
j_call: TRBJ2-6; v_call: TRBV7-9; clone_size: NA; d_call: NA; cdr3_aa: CASSTGTGPTGANVLTF; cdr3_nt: TGTGCCAGCAGCACCGGGACGGGGCCGACTGGGGCCAACGTCCTGACTTTC
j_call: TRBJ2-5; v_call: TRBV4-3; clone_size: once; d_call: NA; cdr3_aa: CASSQDSRGGETQYF; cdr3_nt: TGCGCCAGCAGCCAAGATAGCAGGGGCGGCGAGACCCAGTACTTC
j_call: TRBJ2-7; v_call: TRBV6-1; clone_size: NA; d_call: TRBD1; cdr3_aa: CASRPGQGLPYEQYF; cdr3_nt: TGTGCCAGCAGACCCGGACAGGGACTTCCCTACGAGCAGTACTTC
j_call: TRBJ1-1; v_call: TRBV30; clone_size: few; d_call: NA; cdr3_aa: CAWSVPTQVNTEAFF; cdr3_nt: TGTGCCTGGAGTGTACCCACACAGGTCAACACTGAAGCTTTCTTT
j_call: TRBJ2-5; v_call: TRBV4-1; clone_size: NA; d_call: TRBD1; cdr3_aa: CASSQGQGPETQYF; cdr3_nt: TGCGCCAGCAGCCAGGGACAGGGACCAGAGACCCAGTACTTC
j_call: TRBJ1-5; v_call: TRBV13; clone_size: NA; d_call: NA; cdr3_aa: CASSSRGSDQPQHF; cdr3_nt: TGTGCCAGCAGCAGCCGGGGCTCGGATCAGCCCCAGCATTTT
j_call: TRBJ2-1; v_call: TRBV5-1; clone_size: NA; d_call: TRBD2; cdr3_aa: CASSPGLAGGLSYNEQFF; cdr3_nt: TGCGCCAGCAGCCCGGGACTAGCGGGGGGTCTCTCCTACAATGAGCAGTTCTTC
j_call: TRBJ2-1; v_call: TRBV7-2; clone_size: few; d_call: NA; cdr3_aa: CASSFVNNEQFF; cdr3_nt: TGTGCCAGCAGCTTCGTGAACAATGAGCAGTTCTTC
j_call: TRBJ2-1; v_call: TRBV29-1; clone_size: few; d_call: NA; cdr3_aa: CSVAGDEQFF; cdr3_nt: TGCAGCGTTGCCGGCGATGAGCAGTTCTTC